The clone carrying this T cell receptor (beta chain) was counted a few times. Its antigen is currently unknown. With 32 V and 13 J primers, multiplex PCR amplified the TCR beta CDR3. TCRdb recomputed calls from the multiplex PCR reads with MiXCR, one row per CDR3 protein. The data contain 9,000 to 13,000 distinct CDR3 sequences, approximately 21% of them singletons. The data derive from a study of immune heterogeneity within non-small cell lung tumors. Study-level information: A few squamous cell carcinomas, around ten non-squamous carcinomas and 1 not otherwise specified made up the tumors. Study results and caveats: Local tumor mutational burden showed a correlation with local T-cell clonality that was moderate but significant (R 0.3 to 0.35). Recurring identical dominant CDR3 beta clonotypes were observed across tumor sites within a patient, together with site-unique high-frequency clones.

With 600 ng used per sample, the template was genomic DNA from bulk tumor. Biopsies, several per primary tumor and spaced far apart, were collected during surgery. The cohort was untreated, with newly diagnosed non-small cell lung cancer undergoing curative surgery. Sample donors consisted of newly diagnosed non-small cell lung cancer patients who were undergoing surgery with curative intent. Germline trimming cut 0 bases from V and 0 bases from J; bases unmatched to any gene: 12. The CDR3 has 20 amino acids. Germline lookup yields CDR1 MGHRA and CDR2 YSYEKL. The V and J genes are TRBV4-1 and TRBJ2-4; 9 positions match TRBD2. This receptor was identified in a man between 60 and 70 years old with non-small cell lung cancer. What was sequenced was lung tumor tissue. Here the CDR3 reads CASSQDLDASGTLAKNIQYF. The CDR3 region has the DNA TGCGCCAGCAGCCAAGATCTTGATGCTAGCGGGACGTTAGCCAAAAACATTCAGTACTTC.